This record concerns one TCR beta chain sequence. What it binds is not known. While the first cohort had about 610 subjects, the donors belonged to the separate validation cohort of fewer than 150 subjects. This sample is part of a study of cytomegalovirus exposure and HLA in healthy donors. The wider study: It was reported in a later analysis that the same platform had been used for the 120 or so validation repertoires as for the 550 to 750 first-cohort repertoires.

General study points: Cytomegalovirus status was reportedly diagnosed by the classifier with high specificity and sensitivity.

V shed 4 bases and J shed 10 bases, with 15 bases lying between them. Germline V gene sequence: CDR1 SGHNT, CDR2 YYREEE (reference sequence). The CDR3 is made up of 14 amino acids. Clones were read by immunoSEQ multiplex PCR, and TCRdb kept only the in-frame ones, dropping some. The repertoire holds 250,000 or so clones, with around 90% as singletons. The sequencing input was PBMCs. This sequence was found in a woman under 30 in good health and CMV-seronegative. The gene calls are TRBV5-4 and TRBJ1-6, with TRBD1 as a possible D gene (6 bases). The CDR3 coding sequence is TGTGCCAGCAGCGCAGACAGGCGGTTATCACCCCTCCACTTT. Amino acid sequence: CASSADRRLSPLHF.